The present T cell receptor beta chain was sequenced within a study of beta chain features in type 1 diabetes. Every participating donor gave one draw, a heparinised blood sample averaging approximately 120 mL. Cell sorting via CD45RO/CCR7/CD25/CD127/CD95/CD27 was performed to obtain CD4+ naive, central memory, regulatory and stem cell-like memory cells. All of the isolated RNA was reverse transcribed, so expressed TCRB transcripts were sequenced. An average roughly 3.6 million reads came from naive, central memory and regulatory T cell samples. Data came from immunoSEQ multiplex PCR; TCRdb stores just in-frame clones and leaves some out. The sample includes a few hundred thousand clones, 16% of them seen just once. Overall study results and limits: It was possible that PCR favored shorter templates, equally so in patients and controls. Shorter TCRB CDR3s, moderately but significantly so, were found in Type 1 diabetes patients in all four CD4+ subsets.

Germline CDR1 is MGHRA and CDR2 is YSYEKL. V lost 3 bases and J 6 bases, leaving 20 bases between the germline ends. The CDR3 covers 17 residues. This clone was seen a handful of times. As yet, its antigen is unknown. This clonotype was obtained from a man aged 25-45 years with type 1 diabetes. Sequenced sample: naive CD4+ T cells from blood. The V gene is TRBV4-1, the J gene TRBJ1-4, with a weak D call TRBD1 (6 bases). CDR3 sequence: CASSHLVLIRQDEKLFF. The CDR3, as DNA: TGCGCCAGCAGCCACTTAGTCCTCATTCGACAGGATGAAAAACTGTTTTTT.